The present TCR beta chain was sequenced within a study of control samples from healthy donors and cancer patients. Assay: immunoSEQ multiplex PCR; the TCRdb copy retains only in-frame clones and omits some. The sample carries about 140,000 clones, roughly 92% recorded once. Trimming removed 2 bases from V and 5 bases from J; junction bases left unmatched: 7. Germline CDR1 SGHTA, CDR2 FQGNSA. The CDR3 is 15 residues long. The chain uses TRBV7-2 and TRBJ2-7, with 9 bases identical to TRBD1. Sequencing used blood. The origin of this receptor is a man in his forties or fifties in good health. This CDR3 reads CASSLIGQGSDEQYF. The CDR3, as DNA: TGTGCCAGCAGCTTAATAGGACAGGGGAGCGACGAGCAGTACTTC.